Below are 5 T cell receptor beta chains sequenced from a single sample in a study of CD8 T cells in ankylosing spondylitis. TCRdb fed the 5' RACE reads into MiXCR, producing one record per CDR3 protein. This sample has approximately 220,000 distinct CDR3 sequences; about a quarter occur once, and the top ten carry approximately 6.6%. Sequenced material: blood, either unsorted or a sorted T cell fraction (not recorded which). These TCRs come from a male donor with ankylosing spondylitis or in good health (not recorded which).

The sample holds many counts of this clonotype. This rearrangement joins TRBV29-1 to TRBJ2-3; 7 nucleotides match TRBD2. This CDR3 has 14 amino acids. The germline V gene has CDR1 SQVTM and CDR2 ANQGSEA. The trim removed 6 bases at V and 1 base at J, leaving 7 bases unmatched. CDR3 DNA: TGCAGCGTGGAGGGCGGGAGAGGCACAGATACGCAGTATTTT. This translates into CSVEGGRGTDTQYF.

At least ten counts were recorded for this clonotype. The rearrangement links TRBV2 to TRBJ1-2; D unresolved. The CDR3 covers 12 residues. Between the trimmed V and J ends, which lost 7 bases and 8 bases, there was a span of 14 bases. Germline CDR1 is SNHLY and CDR2 is FYNNEI. CDR3 residues: CASTPTQEGYTF. The CDR3 DNA reads as TGTGCCAGCACACCCACCCAGGAAGGCTACACCTTC.

A few counts support this clonotype. The rearrangement links TRBV29-1 to TRBJ1-2; the D gene is possibly TRBD1 (5 bases). The CDR3 sequence is 9 residues long. The germline gives CDR1 SQVTM, CDR2 ANQGSEA. The V and J ends lost 7 bases and 6 bases respectively, with 6 bases between them. The CDR3 loop reads CSGGDGYTF. The CDR3 nucleotides are TGCAGCGGGGGGGATGGCTACACCTTC.

This clonotype was recorded at least ten times. This chain's CDR3 is CASSTSGETQYF. The CDR3 region has the DNA TGCGCCAGCAGTACTAGCGGAGAGACCCAGTACTTC. The chain carries TRBV10-2 and TRBJ2-5; TRBD2 matches 8 bases. V lost 5 bases, J lost 4 bases, and 0 bases stayed unmatched. The V gene's germline CDR1 is WSHSY and CDR2 SAAADI. This CDR3 comprises 12 residues.

This clonotype was recorded many times. This rearrangement joins TRBV12-3 or TRBV12-4 to TRBJ1-2; D uncertain. V shed 1 base and J shed 8 bases, with 11 bases lying between them. This CDR3 has 13 residues. CDR3 sequence (DNA): TGTGCCAGCAGTTTAGGGGAGGCTACCGGCTACACCTTC. Its protein product is CASSLGEATGYTF.